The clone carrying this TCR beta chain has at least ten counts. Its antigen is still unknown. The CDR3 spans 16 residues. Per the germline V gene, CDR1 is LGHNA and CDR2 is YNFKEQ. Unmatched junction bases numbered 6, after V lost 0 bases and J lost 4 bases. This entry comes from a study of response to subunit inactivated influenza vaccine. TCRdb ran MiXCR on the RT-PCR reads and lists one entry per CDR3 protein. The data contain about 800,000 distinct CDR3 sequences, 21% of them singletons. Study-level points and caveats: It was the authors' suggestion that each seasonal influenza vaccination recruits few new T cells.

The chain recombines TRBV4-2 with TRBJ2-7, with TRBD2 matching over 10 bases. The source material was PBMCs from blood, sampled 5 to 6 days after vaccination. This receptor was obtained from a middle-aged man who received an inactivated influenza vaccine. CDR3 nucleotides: TGTGCCAGCAGCCAAGATCGGTCTAGCGGGGGATACGAGCAGTACTTC. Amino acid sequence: CASSQDRSSGGYEQYF.